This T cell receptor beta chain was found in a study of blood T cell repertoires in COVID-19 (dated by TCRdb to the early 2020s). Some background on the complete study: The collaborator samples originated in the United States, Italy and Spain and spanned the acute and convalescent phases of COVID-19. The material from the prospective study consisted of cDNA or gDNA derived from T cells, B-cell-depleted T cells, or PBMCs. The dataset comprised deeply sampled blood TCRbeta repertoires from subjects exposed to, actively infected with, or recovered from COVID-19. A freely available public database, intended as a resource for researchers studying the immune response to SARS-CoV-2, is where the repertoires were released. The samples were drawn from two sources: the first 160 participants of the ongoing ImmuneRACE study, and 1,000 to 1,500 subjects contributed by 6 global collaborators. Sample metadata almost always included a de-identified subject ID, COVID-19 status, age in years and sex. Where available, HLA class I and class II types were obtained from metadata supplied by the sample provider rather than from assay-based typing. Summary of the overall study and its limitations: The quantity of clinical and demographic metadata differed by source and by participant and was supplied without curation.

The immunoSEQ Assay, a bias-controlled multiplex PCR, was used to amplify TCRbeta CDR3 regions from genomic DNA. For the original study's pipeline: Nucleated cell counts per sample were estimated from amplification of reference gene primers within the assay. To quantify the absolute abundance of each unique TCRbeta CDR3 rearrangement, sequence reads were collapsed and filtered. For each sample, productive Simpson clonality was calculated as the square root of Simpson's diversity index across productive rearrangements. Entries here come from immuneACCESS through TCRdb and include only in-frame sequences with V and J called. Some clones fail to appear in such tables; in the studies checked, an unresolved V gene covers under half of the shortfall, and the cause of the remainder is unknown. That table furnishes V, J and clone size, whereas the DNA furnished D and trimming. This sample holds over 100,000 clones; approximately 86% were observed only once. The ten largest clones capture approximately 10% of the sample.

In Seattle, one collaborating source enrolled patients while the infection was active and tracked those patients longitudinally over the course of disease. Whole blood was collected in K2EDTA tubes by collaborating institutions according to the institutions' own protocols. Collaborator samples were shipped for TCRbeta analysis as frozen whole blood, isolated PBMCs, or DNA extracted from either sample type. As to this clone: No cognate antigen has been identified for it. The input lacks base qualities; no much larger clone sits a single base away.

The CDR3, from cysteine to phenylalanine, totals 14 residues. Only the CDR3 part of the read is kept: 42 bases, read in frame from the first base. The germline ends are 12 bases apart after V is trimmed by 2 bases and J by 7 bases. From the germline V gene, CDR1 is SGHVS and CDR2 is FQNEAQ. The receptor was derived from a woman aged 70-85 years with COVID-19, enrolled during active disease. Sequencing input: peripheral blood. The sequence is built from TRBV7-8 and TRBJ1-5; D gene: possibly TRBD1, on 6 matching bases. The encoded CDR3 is CASSLWGGGQPQHF. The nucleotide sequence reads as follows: TGTGCCAGCAGCTTATGGGGGGGCGGGCAGCCCCAGCATTTT.